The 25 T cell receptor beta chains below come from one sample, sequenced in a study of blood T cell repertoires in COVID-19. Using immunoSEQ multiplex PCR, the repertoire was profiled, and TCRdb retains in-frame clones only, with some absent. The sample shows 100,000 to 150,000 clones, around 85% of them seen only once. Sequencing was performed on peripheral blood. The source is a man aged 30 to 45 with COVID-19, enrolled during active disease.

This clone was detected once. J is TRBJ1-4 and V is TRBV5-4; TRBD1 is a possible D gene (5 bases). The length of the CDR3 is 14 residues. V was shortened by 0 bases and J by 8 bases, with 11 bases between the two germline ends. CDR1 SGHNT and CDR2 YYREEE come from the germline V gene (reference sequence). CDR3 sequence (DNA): TGTGCCAGCAGCTTGGCAGTGCAGGGAGAAAAACTGTTTTTT. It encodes CASSLAVQGEKLFF.

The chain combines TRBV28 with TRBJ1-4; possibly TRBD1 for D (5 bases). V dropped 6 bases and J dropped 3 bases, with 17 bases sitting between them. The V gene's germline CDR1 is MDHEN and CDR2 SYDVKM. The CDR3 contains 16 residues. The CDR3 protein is CASSSSSGAANEKLFF. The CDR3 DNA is TGTGCCAGCAGCTCATCCTCTGGGGCGGCTAATGAAAAACTGTTTTTT. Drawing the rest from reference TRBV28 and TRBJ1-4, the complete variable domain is DVKVTQSSRYLVKRTGEKVFLECVQDMDHENMFWYRQDPGLGLRLIYFSYDVKMKEKGDIPEGYSVSREKKERFSLILESASTNQTSMYLCASSSSSGAANEKLFFGSGTQLSVL.

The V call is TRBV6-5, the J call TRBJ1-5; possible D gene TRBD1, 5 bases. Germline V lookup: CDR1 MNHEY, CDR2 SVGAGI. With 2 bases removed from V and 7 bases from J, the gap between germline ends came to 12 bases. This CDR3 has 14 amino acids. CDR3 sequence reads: CASSYGGGGQPQHF. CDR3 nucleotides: TGTGCCAGCAGTTACGGGGGAGGTGGGCAGCCCCAGCATTTT.

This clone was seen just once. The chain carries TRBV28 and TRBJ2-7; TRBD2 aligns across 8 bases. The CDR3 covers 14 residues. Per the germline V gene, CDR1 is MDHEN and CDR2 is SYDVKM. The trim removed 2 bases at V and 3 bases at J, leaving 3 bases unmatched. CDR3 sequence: CASSLGGGSYEQYF. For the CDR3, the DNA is TGTGCCAGCAGTTTAGGCGGGGGGAGCTACGAGCAGTACTTC.

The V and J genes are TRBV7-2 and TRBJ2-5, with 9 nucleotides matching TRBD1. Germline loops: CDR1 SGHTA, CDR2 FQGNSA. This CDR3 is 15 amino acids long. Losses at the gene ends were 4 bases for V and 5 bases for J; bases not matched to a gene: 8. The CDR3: CASSSSQGARETQYF. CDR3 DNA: TGTGCCAGCAGCTCTTCACAGGGGGCCAGGGAGACCCAGTACTTC.

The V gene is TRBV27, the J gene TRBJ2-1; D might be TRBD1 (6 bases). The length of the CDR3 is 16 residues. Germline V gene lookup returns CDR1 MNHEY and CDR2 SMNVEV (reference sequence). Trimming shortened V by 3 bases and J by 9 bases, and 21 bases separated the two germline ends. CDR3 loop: CASSFISNPSRGEQFF. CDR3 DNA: TGTGCCAGCAGTTTTATTTCGAACCCCTCCAGGGGTGAGCAGTTCTTC.

The CDR3 nucleotides read TGTGCCAGCAGCTTGATACGGGACTACAACTACGAGCAGTACTTC. Encoded protein: CASSLIRDYNYEQYF. The chain is built from TRBV7-2 and TRBJ2-7, with 7 bases aligning to TRBD2. J was trimmed by 3 bases and V by 3 bases; bases with no gene match: 8. Germline V gene data show CDR1 as SGHTA and CDR2 as FQGNSA. CDR3 length: 15 amino acids.

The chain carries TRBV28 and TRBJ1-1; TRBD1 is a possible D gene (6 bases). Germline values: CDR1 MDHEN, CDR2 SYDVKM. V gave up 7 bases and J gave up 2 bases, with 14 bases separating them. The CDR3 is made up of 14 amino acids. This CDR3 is CASIPPDRNTEAFF. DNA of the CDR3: TGTGCCAGCATCCCCCCGGACAGAAACACTGAAGCTTTCTTT. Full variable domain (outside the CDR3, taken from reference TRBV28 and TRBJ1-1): DVKVTQSSRYLVKRTGEKVFLECVQDMDHENMFWYRQDPGLGLRLIYFSYDVKMKEKGDIPEGYSVSREKKERFSLILESASTNQTSMYLCASIPPDRNTEAFFGQGTRLTVV.

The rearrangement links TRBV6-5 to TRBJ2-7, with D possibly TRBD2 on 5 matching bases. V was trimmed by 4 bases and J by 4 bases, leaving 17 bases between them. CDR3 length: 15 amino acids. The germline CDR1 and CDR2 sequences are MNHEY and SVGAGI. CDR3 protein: CASSSPSVAGYEQYF. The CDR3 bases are TGTGCCAGCAGTTCCCCGTCGGTTGCGGGTTACGAGCAGTACTTC.

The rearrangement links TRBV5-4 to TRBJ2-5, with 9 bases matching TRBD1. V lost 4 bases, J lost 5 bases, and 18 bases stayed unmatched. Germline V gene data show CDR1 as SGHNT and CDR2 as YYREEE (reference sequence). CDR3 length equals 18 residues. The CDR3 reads CASSIQGAVGGSRETQYF. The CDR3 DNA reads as TGTGCCAGCAGCATACAGGGGGCAGTAGGCGGGAGTCGGGAGACCCAGTACTTC.

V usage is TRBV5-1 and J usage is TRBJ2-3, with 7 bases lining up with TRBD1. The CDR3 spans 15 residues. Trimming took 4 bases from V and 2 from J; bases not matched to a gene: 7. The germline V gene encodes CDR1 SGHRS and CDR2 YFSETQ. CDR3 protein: CASSRMGTATDTQYF. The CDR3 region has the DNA TGCGCCAGCAGCCGAATGGGGACAGCCACAGATACGCAGTATTTT.

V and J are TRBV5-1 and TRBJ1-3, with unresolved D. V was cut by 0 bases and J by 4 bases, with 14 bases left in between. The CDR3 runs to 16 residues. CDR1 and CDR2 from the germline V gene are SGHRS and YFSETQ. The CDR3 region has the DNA TGCGCCAGCAGCTTGGGGCAGATCGTCTCCGGAAACACCATATATTTT. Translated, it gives CASSLGQIVSGNTIYF. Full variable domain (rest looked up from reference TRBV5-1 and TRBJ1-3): KAGVTQTPRYLIKTRGQQVTLSCSPISGHRSVSWYQQTPGQGLQFLFEYFSETQRNKGNFPGRFSGRQFSNSRSEMNVSTLELGDSALYLCASSLGQIVSGNTIYFGEGSWLTVV.

The CDR3 DNA follows: TGTGCCAGCAGCTTAAAAGGGGCCGGAATCCCCTACGAGCAGTACTTC. Its protein product is CASSLKGAGIPYEQYF. This chain uses TRBV7-3 with TRBJ2-7, with D possibly being TRBD1 (5 bases). CDR1 and CDR2 from the germline V gene are SGHTA and FQGTGA. Trimming took off 1 base at V and 2 bases at J, with 15 bases between the two ends. CDR3 length: 16 residues.

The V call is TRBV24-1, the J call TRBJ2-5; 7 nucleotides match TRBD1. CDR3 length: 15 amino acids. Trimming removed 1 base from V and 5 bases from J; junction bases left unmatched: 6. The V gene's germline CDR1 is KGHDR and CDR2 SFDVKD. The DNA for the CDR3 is TGTGCCACCAGTGATTTCGAGGGGGCGGGCGAGACCCAGTACTTC. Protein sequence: CATSDFEGAGETQYF.

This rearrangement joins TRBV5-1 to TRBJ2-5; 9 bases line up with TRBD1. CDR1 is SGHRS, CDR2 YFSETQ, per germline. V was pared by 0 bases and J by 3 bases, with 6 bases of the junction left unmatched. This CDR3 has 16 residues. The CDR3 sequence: CASSLGDRAREETQYF. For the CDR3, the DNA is TGCGCCAGCAGCTTGGGGGACAGGGCAAGGGAAGAGACCCAGTACTTC.

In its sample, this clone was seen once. CDR3 protein: CASSLTGGYGYTF. The CDR3 DNA reads TGTGCCAGCAGTTTGACAGGGGGCTATGGCTACACCTTC. The chain uses TRBV12-3 or TRBV12-4 and TRBJ1-2; the match to TRBD1 covers 9 bases. There are 13 residues in the CDR3. V dropped 3 bases and J dropped 4; count of bases not matched to a gene: 0.

CDR3 nucleotide sequence: TGTGCCAGCAGCTTGGCTGGCGCGGGGATTCTCAATGAGCAGTTCTTC. Its protein product is CASSLAGAGILNEQFF. The chain joins TRBV5-4 to TRBJ2-1; TRBD2 is a possible D gene (6 bases). This CDR3 contains 16 residues. The germline V gene has CDR1 SGHNT and CDR2 YYREEE (reference sequence). The V end lost 0 bases, the J end lost 6 bases, and 16 bases lay between the germline ends. The entire variable domain, with the rest obtained from reference TRBV5-4 and TRBJ2-1, is as follows: ETGVTQSPTHLIKTRGQQVTLRCSSQSGHNTVSWYQQALGQGPQFIFQYYREEENGRGNFPPRFSGLQFPNYSSELNVNALELDDSALYLCASSLAGAGILNEQFFGPGTRLTVL.

This CDR3 reads CASSLSGHSYEQYF. DNA of the CDR3: TGTGCCAGCAGTTTATCGGGACACTCCTACGAGCAGTACTTC. The chain joins TRBV27 to TRBJ2-7, with a possible D match to TRBD1 (6 bases). This CDR3 region has 14 residues. Between the trimmed V and J ends, which lost 0 bases and 0 bases, there was a span of 6 bases. Germline CDR1 is MNHEY and CDR2 is SMNVEV (reference sequence).

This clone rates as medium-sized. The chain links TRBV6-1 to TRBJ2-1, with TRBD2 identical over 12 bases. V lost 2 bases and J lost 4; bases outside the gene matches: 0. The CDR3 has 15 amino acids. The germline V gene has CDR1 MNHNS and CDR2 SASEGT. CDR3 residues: CASSELAGGYNEQFF. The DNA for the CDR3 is TGTGCCAGCAGTGAACTAGCGGGAGGGTACAATGAGCAGTTCTTC.

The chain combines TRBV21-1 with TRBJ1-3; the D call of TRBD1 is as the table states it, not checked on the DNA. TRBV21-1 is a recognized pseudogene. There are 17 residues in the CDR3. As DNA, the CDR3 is TGTGCCAGCAGCAAAGGACGCAGGCCCAGTCCTGGAAACACCATATATTTT. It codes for CASSKGRRPSPGNTIYF.

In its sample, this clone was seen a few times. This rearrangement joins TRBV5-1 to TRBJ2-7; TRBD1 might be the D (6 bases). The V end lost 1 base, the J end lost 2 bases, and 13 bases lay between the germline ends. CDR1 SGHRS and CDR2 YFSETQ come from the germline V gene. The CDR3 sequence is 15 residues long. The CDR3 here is CASSLLTGTAYEQYF. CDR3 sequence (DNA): TGCGCCAGCAGCTTGTTAACAGGGACCGCCTACGAGCAGTACTTC.

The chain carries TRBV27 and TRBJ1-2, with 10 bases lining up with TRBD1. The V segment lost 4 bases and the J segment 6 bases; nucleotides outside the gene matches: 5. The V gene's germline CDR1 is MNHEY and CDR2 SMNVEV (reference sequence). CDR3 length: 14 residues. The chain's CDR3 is CASSSWTGGNGYTF. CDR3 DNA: TGTGCCAGCAGTTCCTGGACAGGGGGTAATGGCTACACCTTC.

The CDR3 DNA reads TGTGCCAGCAGCGTTACAGGGATGAACACTGAAGCTTTCTTT. Protein: CASSVTGMNTEAFF. This chain uses TRBV2 with TRBJ1-1; D is possibly TRBD1 (6 bases). CDR1 SNHLY and CDR2 FYNNEI come from the germline V gene. V lost 6 bases, J lost 0 bases, and 11 bases lay in between. CDR3 length equals 14 residues.

The CDR3 sequence is CASSLGQGMNTEAFF. The DNA for the CDR3 is TGTGCCAGCAGCTTAGGACAGGGGATGAACACTGAAGCTTTCTTT. This sequence joins TRBV7-8 and TRBJ1-1, with 8 bases matching TRBD1. V dropped 1 base and J dropped 0; count of bases not matched to a gene: 1. CDR1 and CDR2 from the germline V gene are SGHVS and FQNEAQ. This CDR3 has 15 residues.

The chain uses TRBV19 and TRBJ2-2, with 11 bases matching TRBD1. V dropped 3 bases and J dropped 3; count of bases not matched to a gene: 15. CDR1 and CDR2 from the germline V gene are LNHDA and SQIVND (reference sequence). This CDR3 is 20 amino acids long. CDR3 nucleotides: TGTGCCAGTAGTATGTTAGCCACTTCCGGGACAGGGGGTTACACCGGGGAGCTGTTTTTT. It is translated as CASSMLATSGTGGYTGELFF.